This T cell receptor beta chain was documented in a study of PD-L1 blockade in urothelial cancer. Looking at the study overall: Patients previously received 0 to 3 chemotherapy regimens. T cells numbered a median of approximately 150,000 in the blood samples.

Produced via immunoSEQ multiplex PCR; TCRdb's table is partial and in-frame only. The sample holds roughly 51,000 clones, 79% seen once. CDR1 and CDR2 (germline): LNHDA, SQIVND (reference sequence). V gave up 1 base and J gave up 9 bases; unmatched junction bases: 6. The CDR3 totals 14 residues. The sample's time point: pretreatment peripheral blood. This TCR derives from a man aged 70-80 years with urothelial cancer. Sequencing used PBMCs, obtained around atezolizumab (anti-PD-L1) treatment. The chain is built from TRBV19 and TRBJ2-4, with 7 nucleotides matching TRBD1. In nucleotides, the CDR3 is TGTGCCAGTAGTATAGGGCAGTCAGGGGGCATTCAGTACTTC. It is translated as CASSIGQSGGIQYF.